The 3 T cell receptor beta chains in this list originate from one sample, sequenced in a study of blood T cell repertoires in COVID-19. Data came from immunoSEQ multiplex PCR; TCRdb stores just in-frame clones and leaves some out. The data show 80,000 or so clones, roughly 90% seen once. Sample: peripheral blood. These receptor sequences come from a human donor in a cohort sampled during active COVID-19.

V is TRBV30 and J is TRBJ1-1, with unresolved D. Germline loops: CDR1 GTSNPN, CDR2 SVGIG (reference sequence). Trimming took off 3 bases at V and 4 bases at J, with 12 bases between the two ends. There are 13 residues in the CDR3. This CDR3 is CAWSGPRGTEAFF. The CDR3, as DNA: TGTGCCTGGAGCGGGCCGCGGGGCACTGAAGCTTTCTTT.

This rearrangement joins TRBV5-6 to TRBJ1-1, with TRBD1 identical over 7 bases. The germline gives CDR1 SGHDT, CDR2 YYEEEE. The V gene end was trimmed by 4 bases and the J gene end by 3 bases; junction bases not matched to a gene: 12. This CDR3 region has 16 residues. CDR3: CASSDSPTGLHTEAFF. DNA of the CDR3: TGTGCCAGCAGCGACTCCCCGACAGGGCTACACACTGAAGCTTTCTTT.

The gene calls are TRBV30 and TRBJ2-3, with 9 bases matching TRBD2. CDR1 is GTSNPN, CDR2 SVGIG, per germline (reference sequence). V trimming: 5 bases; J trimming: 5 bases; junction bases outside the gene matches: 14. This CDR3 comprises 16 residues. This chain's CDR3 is CAWGGVAGASRDTQYF. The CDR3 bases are TGTGCCTGGGGCGGGGTAGCGGGGGCCTCCCGAGATACGCAGTATTTT.